These T cell receptor beta chains were read from a single sample in a study of response to subunit inactivated influenza vaccine. Via MiXCR, TCRdb re-called the RT-PCR reads, giving one row per CDR3 protein. The sample records 500,000 to 600,000 distinct CDR3 sequences, around 11% being singletons. The same sample was also used in a study of T cells expressing NK-cell markers.

The sample consisted of PBMCs from blood, taken on the day of vaccination. The receptors here all came from a man between 50 and 59 years old who received an inactivated influenza vaccine. Each CDR3 is given with its conserved first and last residue. A D gene is named only where the DNA matches it firmly. Clone size is not always given. Where it is, it says once, few, many or a class for expanded clones.

-	TRBV11-2	TRBD2	TRBJ2-3	CASSLVGRATDTQYF	TGTGCCAGCAGCTTAGTCGGGAGGGCCACAGATACGCAGTATTTT
-	TRBV7-3	TRBD2	TRBJ2-2	CASRAGTSGSGGELFF	TGTGCCAGCAGGGCAGGGACTAGCGGGAGCGGCGGGGAGCTGTTTTTT
-	TRBV4-3	-	TRBJ1-2	CASSHVGGVFGGYTF	TGCGCCAGCAGCCATGTCGGGGGGGTTTTTGGCGGCTACACCTTC
few	TRBV7-2	-	TRBJ1-3	CASSVRDGSSGNTIYF	TGTGCCAGCAGCGTCCGGGACGGCAGCTCTGGAAACACCATATATTTT
-	TRBV6-1	TRBD2	TRBJ2-1	CASSPTSMSFDEQFF	TGTGCCAGCAGTCCGACTAGCATGTCATTCGATGAGCAGTTCTTC
few	TRBV20-1	-	TRBJ1-5	CSALPGRSNQPQHF	TGCAGTGCGCTACCGGGCCGAAGCAATCAGCCCCAGCATTTT
-	TRBV19	-	TRBJ2-1	CASSIVSNEQFF	TGTGCCAGTAGTATAGTATCCAATGAGCAGTTCTTC
-	TRBV7-2	TRBD1	TRBJ1-5	CASSADRAQPQHF	TGTGCCAGCAGCGCCGACAGGGCTCAGCCCCAGCATTTT
many	TRBV20-1	-	TRBJ2-1	CSATHPARGYNEQFF	TGCAGTGCTACACACCCAGCGAGAGGTTACAATGAGCAGTTCTTC
few	TRBV28	-	TRBJ2-2	CASSLADIDTGELFF	TGTGCCAGCAGTTTAGCGGACATAGACACCGGGGAGCTGTTTTTT
few	TRBV12-5	TRBD1	TRBJ2-1	CASGSPGTGVNEQFF	TGTGCTAGTGGTTCCCCCGGGACAGGGGTCAATGAGCAGTTCTTC
-	TRBV5-5	-	TRBJ2-3	CASSPEGRSTDTQYF	TGTGCCAGCAGCCCCGAGGGGCGTAGCACAGATACGCAGTATTTT
few	TRBV7-6	-	TRBJ1-5	CARQGLSYNQPQHF	TGTGCCAGACAGGGACTATCTTACAATCAGCCCCAGCATTTT
-	TRBV4-1	-	TRBJ2-7	CASSQVGRELFEQYF	TGCGCCAGCAGCCAAGTTGGCAGGGAATTATTCGAGCAGTACTTC
few	TRBV10-3	TRBD2	TRBJ2-3	CAIRRAGNTDTQYF	TGTGCCATCAGACGAGCGGGGAACACAGATACGCAGTATTTT
few	TRBV28	TRBD1	TRBJ2-7	CASMGQNSYEQYF	TGTGCCAGCATGGGACAGAACTCATACGAGCAGTACTTC
few	TRBV20-1	TRBD2	TRBJ2-3	CSALLAGGRGTDTQYF	TGCAGTGCTCTCCTAGCGGGGGGGCGGGGCACAGATACGCAGTATTTT
-	TRBV29-1	-	TRBJ2-1	CSVGLSSYNEQFF	TGCAGCGTTGGGCTGAGCTCCTACAATGAGCAGTTCTTC
few	TRBV3-1	-	TRBJ2-7	CASSQAVFDEQYF	TGTGCCAGCAGCCAAGCGGTTTTCGACGAGCAGTACTTC
few	TRBV7-2	-	TRBJ2-7	CASSVRQVSYEQYF	TGTGCCAGCAGCGTACGACAGGTCTCCTACGAGCAGTACTTC
few	TRBV12-3/TRBV12-4	-	TRBJ1-2	CASSLGIRRTNYGYTF	TGTGCCAGCAGTTTAGGGATCCGGCGTACTAACTATGGCTACACCTTC
-	TRBV7-9	-	TRBJ2-5	CATTVPQVDGGETQYF	TGTGCCACCACTGTCCCACAGGTGGATGGGGGAGAGACCCAGTACTTC
-	TRBV9	TRBD2	TRBJ2-1	CASRASGGTYNEQFF	TGTGCCAGCAGGGCTAGCGGGGGGACCTACAATGAGCAGTTCTTC
few	TRBV9	-	TRBJ1-1	CASSVGPSRQNTEAFF	TGTGCCAGCAGCGTAGGTCCCTCAAGACAGAACACTGAAGCTTTCTTT
few	TRBV3-1	-	TRBJ1-2	CASSQQGVGGYTF	TGTGCCAGCAGCCAACAGGGAGTTGGAGGCTACACCTTC
few	TRBV27	-	TRBJ2-1	CASSLGALDSSYNEQFF	TGTGCCAGCAGTTTAGGGGCATTGGATAGCTCCTACAATGAGCAGTTCTTC
few	TRBV9	-	TRBJ2-5	CASSVASGRWETQYF	TGTGCCAGCAGCGTAGCTTCGGGGAGATGGGAGACCCAGTACTTC
many	TRBV28	TRBD1	TRBJ1-5	CASSSDRGQPQHF	TGTGCCAGCAGTTCCGACAGGGGACAGCCCCAGCATTTT
many	TRBV27	-	TRBJ2-3	CASSFREGDTQYF	TGTGCCAGCAGCTTCAGGGAAGGAGATACGCAGTATTTT